The 10 T cell receptor beta chains below all came from one sample that was sequenced in a study of control samples from healthy donors and cancer patients. TCRdb keeps only in-frame clones here, not all; method: immunoSEQ multiplex PCR. The repertoire includes about 120,000 clones, around 87% of them detected once, and about 3% sits in the top ten. Source material: blood. Source of these receptors: a man in his 60s in good health.

This sequence joins TRBV7-2 and TRBJ1-1; 8 bases are shared with TRBD1. The ends lost 3 bases at V and 1 base at J; junction bases unmatched: 4. The V gene's germline CDR1 is SGHTA and CDR2 FQGNSA. This CDR3 contains 15 residues. CDR3 nucleotide sequence: TGTGCCAGCAGCTTCCCCGGGACAGGGAACACTGAAGCTTTCTTT. This sequence encodes CASSFPGTGNTEAFF.

The V call is TRBV5-5, the J call TRBJ2-7, with D perhaps matching TRBD1 (6 bases). CDR3 length equals 14 residues. The ends were cut back, 2 bases at V and 4 bases at J, with 13 bases in the middle. Germline V gives CDR1 SGHKS, CDR2 YYEKEE (reference sequence). Here the CDR3 reads CASSFFNRDYEQYF. Here the CDR3 DNA reads TGTGCCAGCAGCTTTTTCAACAGGGATTACGAGCAGTACTTC.

This clone is a singleton in its sample. The V and J genes are TRBV19 and TRBJ1-3, with D unclear. The CDR3 runs 15 residues. V lost 3 bases and J lost 0, with 9 bases in between. CDR1 LNHDA and CDR2 SQIVND come from the germline V gene (reference sequence). CDR3 protein: CASSILGDSGNTIYF. The CDR3 coding sequence is TGTGCCAGTAGTATTCTCGGGGACTCTGGAAACACCATATATTTT.

V usage is TRBV27 and J usage is TRBJ2-5, with 7 bases matching TRBD2. The germline gives CDR1 MNHEY, CDR2 SMNVEV (reference sequence). Trimming removed 4 bases from V and 7 bases from J; junction bases left unmatched: 3. CDR3 length: 12 amino acids. The CDR3 coding sequence is TGTGCCAGCAGTTCGGGGGGAGGGACCCAGTACTTC. It translates to CASSSGGGTQYF.

This sequence joins TRBV28 and TRBJ1-1; D ambiguous. The germline V gene has CDR1 MDHEN and CDR2 SYDVKM. The CDR3 has 15 amino acids. Trimming took 2 bases from V and 5 from J, leaving 15 bases between them. The CDR3 is CASSLKSVLRTEAFF. The CDR3 coding sequence is TGTGCCAGCAGTTTAAAATCTGTCCTCCGGACTGAAGCTTTCTTT.

J is TRBJ2-3 and V is TRBV5-1, with D unresolved. This CDR3 spans 15 amino acids. The germline V and J ends were trimmed by 4 bases and 2 bases, with 14 bases remaining between them. Germline V gene data show CDR1 as SGHRS and CDR2 as YFSETQ. The CDR3 region is CASSAVGLDTDTQYF. The CDR3 coding sequence is TGCGCCAGCAGCGCCGTAGGCCTGGACACAGATACGCAGTATTTT.

The rearrangement uses TRBV18 and TRBJ1-1; 11 bases match TRBD1. CDR3 size: 16 residues. Germline-derived CDR1 and CDR2 are KGHSH and LQKENI. The junction had 5 bases not matched to a gene; V was cut back by 1 base and J by 4 bases. CDR3 protein: CASSPRGQGAGTEAFF. In nucleotides, the CDR3 is TGTGCCAGCTCACCACGAGGACAGGGGGCTGGCACTGAAGCTTTCTTT. Full variable domain (outside the CDR3, taken from reference TRBV18 and TRBJ1-1): NAGVMQNPRHLVRRRGQEARLRCSPMKGHSHVYWYRQLPEEGLKFMVYLQKENIIDESGMPKERFSAEFPKEGPSILRIQQVVRGDSAAYFCASSPRGQGAGTEAFFGQGTRLTVV.

The gene calls are TRBV18 and TRBJ2-1; D might be TRBD2 (6 bases). The CDR3 has 18 residues. V lost 3 bases and J 5 bases, leaving 23 bases between the germline ends. Germline lookup yields CDR1 KGHSH and CDR2 LQKENI. This CDR3 reads CASSPSRRVKLGDNEQFF. For the CDR3, the DNA is TGTGCCAGCTCACCCTCGAGGAGGGTAAAATTAGGGGACAATGAGCAGTTCTTC.

The CDR3 sequence is CASSLFGTGDEKLFF. CDR3 sequence (DNA): TGCGCCAGCAGCTTGTTTGGGACAGGGGATGAAAAACTGTTTTTT. The chain has TRBV5-1 and TRBJ1-4; TRBD1 matches 10 bases. Per germline, CDR1 SGHRS and CDR2 YFSETQ. CDR3 length: 15 amino acids. After removal of 1 base from V and 6 bases from J, the junction contained 3 bases not matched to a gene.

The rearrangement joins TRBV19 to TRBJ2-3; 10 bases agree with TRBD1. J lost 1 base, V lost 5 bases, and 9 bases had no gene match. The CDR3 contains 17 residues. The V gene's germline CDR1 is LNHDA and CDR2 SQIVND (reference sequence). DNA of the CDR3: TGTGCCAGTAGTCCGCGACAGGGGGCGTGGGGCACAGATACGCAGTATTTT. Translation: CASSPRQGAWGTDTQYF.